The sequence of this T cell receptor (beta chain) was determined in a study of T cell responses to AZD1222 COVID-19 vaccine. Study-wide results and caveats: Vaccine-related CD4 TCRs covered spike, predominating at 160-218 and 743-854. It was only after the peak T cell response that any repertoires were sampled. At study baseline, merely more than 5 AZD1222 recipients were seropositive. The donor cohort was predominantly white British with a female majority, and clonal diversity may have been underestimated.

This clone was detected a few times. What it binds is not known. Measured with immunoSEQ multiplex PCR; TCRdb has only the in-frame clones, and not every one. Here the sample spans tens of thousands of clones, roughly 73% being singletons. This CDR3 has 14 residues. The germline V gene has CDR1 MNHEY and CDR2 SVGAGI. V lost 0 bases and J lost 8, with 13 bases in between. The sample consisted of peripheral blood, taken on day 0 of AZD1222 vaccination. The clonotype originates from an adult in good health. The V and J genes are TRBV6-5 and TRBJ1-2; D not certain. DNA for the CDR3: TGTGCCAGCAGTTACTCTGGCCCTTCGGAGGGCTACACCTTC. Translating it yields CASSYSGPSEGYTF.